This T cell receptor beta chain was recovered during a study of cytomegalovirus exposure and HLA in healthy donors (dated by TCRdb to 2017 to 2019). Background for the entire study: In an earlier analysis of approximately 500 of the donors, less than 350 Gb of sequence data and some 120 million unique TCR beta sequences from about 179 million T cells were reported. In the later analysis, no new phenotypic data were used to find candidate immune exposures; instead, reliance was placed on TCR beta sequences and their occurrence across donors. In an earlier analysis of about 590 of the donors, high-throughput TCR beta sequencing was used to judge whether each TCR beta V gene segment behaved as functional or pseudogenic. Typing coverage differed by locus: A, B, C, DRB1 and DQB1 were typed in roughly 620-640 donors, DQA1 in roughly 500, DPA1 in approximately 610, and DPB1 in 400 to 480. An early release covering approximately 600 HLA-typed donors comprised approximately 300 gigabases of sequencing data and tens of millions of unique TCR sequences. Donor age, sex, ethnicity and CMV serostatus were collected together with the repertoire data. A later analysis re-examined previously published TCR beta repertoires from just over 650 donors and added high-resolution HLA genotyping to investigate patterns of TCR occurrence. The study combined high-throughput TCR immunosequencing, statistical association of individual TCRs with disease status, and machine learning to predict cytomegalovirus infection status. A later genetic analysis used genome-wide SNP genotypes for about 65% of the 666 donors, treating that subset as a discovery cohort. All discovery cohort repertoires had been generated on a single sequencing platform. Among 350 to 400 genotyped donors of the cohort, an average of about 240,000 unique TCR beta nucleotide sequences were sequenced per donor, around a sixth of them non-productive. The T cell repertoires of about 700 subjects were profiled by immunosequencing and related to cytomegalovirus serostatus. Roughly five DR-DQ haplotypes were handled as single units for association and clustering because linkage in the cohort was strong. Among the roughly 410 genotyped donors, more than 70% belonged to the genetic ancestry cluster associated with self-reported Caucasian donors. A separate validation cohort of roughly 110 different subjects was used in addition to the 666-subject first cohort. Both class I and class II loci were covered by HLA typing, at four-digit resolution. The aim of the study was to test whether cataloging public T cell receptors could identify signatures of past pathogen exposure. Study-level results and caveats: Strong co-occurrence of HLA alleles, especially DR and DQ, made assigning TCR associations to individual alleles difficult. Some IMGT-functional V segments, including TRBV6-2 and TRBV6-3, could not be told apart with the 87-base-pair reads, so those segments were excluded. V-gene and J-gene trimming of TCR beta chains was associated with a missense DCLRE1C variant in a later genetic analysis, and the association was replicated in an independent cohort. For the cohort, immune exposure information was limited to CMV serostatus. In vitro tests confirmed that a few of the cytomegalovirus-associated TCR beta chains recognize cytomegalovirus antigens. In a later analysis, several top co-occurrence clusters were reported to appear linked to parvovirus B19, influenza, CMV and Epstein-Barr virus. A total of some 180 TCR beta chains were listed by the study as associated with cytomegalovirus. Specific HLA alleles were associated with 18,000 or so TCR beta sequences at a false discovery rate of 0.05 in a later analysis. A further reported finding was that TCR beta sequences accurately predicted the HLA-A and HLA-B alleles for most subjects in the first cohort. Broadly in line with IMGT annotations, most TCR beta V segments showed up in productive rearrangements about 90% or about 30% of the time in an earlier analysis of 450 to 600 of the donors. A group of highly shared sequence variants was considered likely to be a technical artifact of the sequencing pipeline. Because counts were too low, roughly 16 rarely observed V segments, including chromosome 9 orphons, were excluded from the earlier analysis of under 650 of the donors. Because HLA typing was unavailable for some donors at each locus, only the typed subset was used in association tests. A later genetic analysis reported fewer N-insertions in productive TCRs among donors in an Asian-associated ancestry cluster than the approximately 670-donor mean. Sequencing depth was assumed to be roughly uniform across donors in the presence/absence analyses, though that assumption may not hold. Linkage disequilibrium might explain the correlated functional status among segregating V segments, but an unknown experimental factor could not be ruled out. In both the original and validation cohorts, the classifier was reported to diagnose cytomegalovirus status with high specificity and sensitivity. A later analysis found that TCR association rates varied across HLA loci, with DRB1 alleles showing the most associated TCRs and HLA-C alleles the fewest. According to the authors, the approach could potentially be generalized to other disease states and immunological phenotypes. This cohort had only TCR beta chains sequenced, and the lack of alpha or paired-chain data limited which features could be detected. While some public TCRs were present in many individuals, most TCR sequences turned up only very rarely across donors. A later analysis found that most CMV-associated TCR beta chains appeared HLA-restricted, with HLA associations seemingly driven largely by CMV exposure. In a later analysis, HLA-associated TCR beta chains were found to be more clonally expanded and to have lower generation probabilities than equally common non-associated chains.

V loses 5 bases, J loses 7 bases, and the germline ends lie 20 bases apart. The CDR3 sequence holds 15 residues, the cysteine and phenylalanine included. Only the CDR3 portion is preserved as DNA: 45 bases, with reading frame beginning at the first base. CDR1 and CDR2 are read off the germline V gene (reference sequence) as SEHNR and FQNEAQ. The cohort comprised 710 or so healthy bone marrow donors. Cohort members were all nominally healthy when sampled, although unrecorded immune exposures were likely present. The donor tested CMV seronegative, placing the donor among the 352 seronegative members of the cohort. Each donor provided a peripheral blood sample, and peripheral blood mononuclear cells were used for TCR beta sequencing. Genomic DNA extraction from the blood cell samples was performed with the Qiagen DNeasy Blood Extraction Kit. On this clone itself: Its cognate antigen has yet to be identified. Per-base quality was not reported, and no clone a single base away is much larger than it.

Libraries were made using the immunoSEQ multiplex PCR assay. The multiplex PCR relied on a mix of 60 forward primers for TCR Vbeta segments and 13 reverse primers for TCR Jbeta segments. The CDR3 region of rearranged TCR beta genes was amplified from genomic DNA by a multiplex PCR assay. The amplified TCR beta libraries were sequenced on the Illumina HiSeq System as 87-base-pair reads. In the source study's methods: Across the 500 to 750 repertoires, a later analysis counted 75 million to 90 million unique TCR beta chains, some 11 million of which were shared by at least two donors. A nearest-neighbor algorithm error-corrected the raw reads and collapsed the reads into unique sequences, merging closely related sequences to remove PCR and sequencing errors. To assign V, D and J gene segments, CDR3 sequences were aligned to IMGT reference sequences. Each retained sequence needed at least a six-nucleotide match to both a V gene segment and a J gene segment. Rearrangements were classified as productive when the CDR3 lacked stop codons and remained in frame with V and J, and all other rearrangements were classified as non-productive. Following IMGT convention, CDR3 was defined as the stretch from the second conserved V-encoded cysteine to the conserved J-encoded phenylalanine. In an earlier analysis of 550 to 650 of the donors, sequences lacking an unambiguous match to a single V gene segment were excluded. In an earlier analysis of 587 of the donors, a V segment was called functional when productive rearrangements were above 56.7%, and segregating when the standard deviation between donors exceeded 5%. A statistical classification framework was built for diagnosing cytomegalovirus status from the catalog of TCR beta chain sequences. A later analysis assigned V and J genes by comparing TCR nucleotide sequences with IMGT/GENE-DB human TR gene sequences. In a later analysis, CDR3 sequences and most-parsimonious VDJ recombination scenarios were assigned using the TCRdist pipeline. In a later analysis, each TCR beta chain was defined by its CDR3 amino acid sequence together with its V-gene family, and reads lacking a unique V-gene family were excluded. In a later analysis, 550 to 650 highly shared, low-generation-probability nucleotide sequences were removed to address suspected cross-contamination and a sequencing artifact. For each public chain, a later analysis derived a clonal expansion index from normalized ranks of inferred template counts within each repertoire. Generation probabilities in a later analysis came from a VDJ recombination model fitted to out-of-frame rearrangements, and those results were checked against IGoR. In a later analysis, TCR-TCR, TCR-HLA and TCR-CMV co-occurrence was scored with hypergeometric tests, and a repertoire-size bias correction was applied to TCR pairs. In a later analysis, false discovery rates were estimated by permuting HLA or CMV assignments 20 times. A later analysis grouped co-occurring TCRs with DBSCAN, adding TCRdist sequence similarity when clustering within HLA-allele-positive subsets. Repertoires with fewer than 30,000 or more than 120,000 public chains were left out of co-occurrence clustering, as were about five repertoires with anomalous nucleotide sharing. The table comes from immuneACCESS by way of TCRdb, which keeps in-frame sequences with V and J called. Part of the clones is missing from these tables; in studies checked, under half for an unresolved V gene and the rest for unknown reasons. Clone size and V and J calls were adopted from that table, with D and trimming inferred from the DNA. The sample records approximately 200,000 clones, 70% to 90% of which are singletons. About 2.5% of the sample goes to the ten largest clones.

Recombination connected TRBV7-9 to TRBJ1-2; TRBD1 is a weak D gene call, 5 bases matching. The sequenced sample was PBMCs. The receptor's source is a woman in her forties or fifties in good health and CMV-seronegative. The bases read TGTGCCAGCAGCACCGGATGGGGGGGTTTGAGTGGCTACACCTTC. The resulting protein is CASSTGWGGLSGYTF.